The subject of this entry is one TCR beta chain. This sample stems from a study of beta chain features in type 1 diabetes. Expressed TCRB transcripts got sequenced, as all isolated RNA was reverse transcribed. The repertoire was sequenced with immunoSEQ multiplex PCR; TCRdb's copy has only in-frame clones and lacks some. The sample holds approximately 140,000 clones, 6.9% seen once. Germline assignment: CDR1 SGHNT and CDR2 YENEEA. The CDR3 length is 13 residues. V was clipped by 10 bases and J by 4 bases; unmatched bases: 8. Sequenced input: central memory CD4+ T cells from blood. This rearrangement joins TRBV11-3 to TRBJ2-3, with TRBD2 identical over 7 bases. The TCR originated in a woman in her thirties in good health. The CDR3 loop reads CATGGAGADTQYF. The DNA of the CDR3 is TGTGCCACTGGAGGCGCGGGGGCAGATACGCAGTATTTT.